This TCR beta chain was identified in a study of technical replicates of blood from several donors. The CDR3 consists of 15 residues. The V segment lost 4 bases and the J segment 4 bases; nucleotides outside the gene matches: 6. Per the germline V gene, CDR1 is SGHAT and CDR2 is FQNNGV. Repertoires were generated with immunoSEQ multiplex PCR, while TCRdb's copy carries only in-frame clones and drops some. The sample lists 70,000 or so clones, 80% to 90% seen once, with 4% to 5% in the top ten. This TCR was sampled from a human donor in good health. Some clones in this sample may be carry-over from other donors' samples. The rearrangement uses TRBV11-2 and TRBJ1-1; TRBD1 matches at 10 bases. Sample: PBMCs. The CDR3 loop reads CASSWAGQGTTEAFF. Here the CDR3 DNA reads TGTGCCAGCAGCTGGGCGGGACAGGGGACCACTGAAGCTTTCTTT.